What follows are 25 T cell receptor beta chains derived from one specimen sequenced in a study of blood T cell repertoires in COVID-19. Measured with immunoSEQ multiplex PCR; TCRdb has only the in-frame clones, and not every one. Here the sample spans roughly 350,000 clones, almost 90% being singletons. The sequenced sample was peripheral blood. The receptors derive from an older woman with COVID-19, enrolled during active disease.

This chain joins TRBV18 and TRBJ2-6, with 10 bases aligning to TRBD1. CDR1 and CDR2 from the germline V gene are KGHSH and LQKENI. With 1 base clipped from V and 0 bases from J, the junction kept 15 bases outside the gene matches. CDR3 length: 22 amino acids. CDR3 sequence: CASSPLSTGGNSFSSGANVLTF. For the CDR3, the DNA is TGTGCCAGCTCACCACTTTCGACAGGGGGCAATTCCTTTAGCTCTGGGGCCAACGTCCTGACTTTC.

This chain links TRBV18 with TRBJ1-1; maybe TRBD1 (6 bases). V gave up 3 bases and J gave up 4 bases, with 15 bases separating them. The CDR3 runs to 15 residues. Germline V gene lookup returns CDR1 KGHSH and CDR2 LQKENI. CDR3 in amino acids: CASSPALGQSTEAFF. The CDR3 DNA follows: TGTGCCAGCTCACCCGCCCTTGGACAGAGCACTGAAGCTTTCTTT.

The chain couples TRBV24-1 to TRBJ2-1; 11 bases match TRBD2. This CDR3 has 16 residues. The germline gives CDR1 KGHDR, CDR2 SFDVKD. V lost 6 bases, J lost 7 bases, and 10 bases stayed unmatched. The CDR3 DNA sequence: TGTGCCACCAGTCCTGGCGGGACTAGCGGTGTTAATGAGCAGTTCTTC. It translates to CATSPGGTSGVNEQFF.

The V gene is TRBV5-8, the J gene TRBJ1-1, with no clear D. Germline V gives CDR1 SGHTS, CDR2 YDEGEE. This CDR3 region has 14 residues. V lost 2 bases, J lost 3 bases, and 11 bases lay in between. The CDR3 region has the DNA TGTGCCAGCAGCTTTACGGGAATGGACACTGAAGCTTTCTTT. Amino acids: CASSFTGMDTEAFF.

The chain carries TRBV28 and TRBJ2-3, with D unresolved. There are 13 residues in the CDR3. From germline, CDR1 is MDHEN and CDR2 SYDVKM. Trimming removed 4 bases at V and 2 bases at J, with 7 bases between. Here the CDR3 reads CASSSTFTDTQYF. The DNA for the CDR3 is TGTGCCAGCAGTTCTACCTTCACAGATACGCAGTATTTT.

V gene TRBV9 combines with J gene TRBJ1-1; 7 nucleotides align to TRBD1. There are 17 residues in the CDR3. After removal of 3 bases from V and 1 base from J, the junction contained 12 bases not matched to a gene. The germline V gene has CDR1 SGDLS and CDR2 YYNGEE. The CDR3, as DNA: TGTGCCAGCAGCGCCCGGGACAGCCCATCAAAGAACACTGAAGCTTTCTTT. This encodes CASSARDSPSKNTEAFF.

The gene calls are TRBV5-1 and TRBJ1-2; possibly TRBD1 for D (6 bases). Germline V gene lookup returns CDR1 SGHRS and CDR2 YFSETQ. The CDR3 runs 14 residues. Trimming pared 2 bases from V and 2 bases from J, leaving 10 bases between. In nucleotides, the CDR3 is TGCGCCAGCAGCTTAGGGGGAGAGAACTATGGCTACACCTTC. This encodes CASSLGGENYGYTF. Based on the CDR3 plus reference TRBV5-1 and TRBJ1-2, the full variable domain is KAGVTQTPRYLIKTRGQQVTLSCSPISGHRSVSWYQQTPGQGLQFLFEYFSETQRNKGNFPGRFSGRQFSNSRSEMNVSTLELGDSALYLCASSLGGENYGYTFGSGTRLTVV.

V is TRBV20-1 and J is TRBJ1-3; D is uncertain. With 8 bases removed from V and 4 bases from J, the gap between germline ends came to 9 bases. There are 11 residues in the CDR3. Per germline, CDR1 DFQATT and CDR2 SNEGSKA (reference sequence). The CDR3 reads CSLERGNTIYF. Here the CDR3 DNA reads TGCAGTCTTGAGAGGGGAAACACCATATATTTT.

The chain uses TRBV24-1 and TRBJ2-3; TRBD1 might be the D (6 bases). This CDR3 comprises 17 residues. Per the germline V gene, CDR1 is KGHDR and CDR2 is SFDVKD. V lost 1 base, J lost 3 bases, and 16 bases lay in between. The CDR3 protein is CATSDFKQGTWTDTQYF. DNA of the CDR3: TGTGCCACCAGTGATTTTAAACAGGGAACCTGGACAGATACGCAGTATTTT.

The rearrangement uses TRBV4-1 and TRBJ2-3, with 8 bases lining up with TRBD2. Looked up from germline, CDR1 is MGHRA and CDR2 is YSYEKL. The CDR3 has 16 amino acids. The J segment lost 1 base and the V segment lost 0 bases, leaving 3 bases of the junction unmatched. This CDR3 is CASSQDLRGGTDTQYF. CDR3 in DNA: TGCGCCAGCAGCCAAGATCTGCGGGGGGGCACAGATACGCAGTATTTT.

The V and J genes are TRBV5-1 and TRBJ1-3; 8 bases fit TRBD1. CDR1 and CDR2 (germline): SGHRS, YFSETQ. The CDR3 sequence is 15 residues long. Losses at the gene ends were 4 bases for V and 2 bases for J; bases not matched to a gene: 5. CDR3 in amino acids: CASSQTGDAGNTIYF. In DNA form, the CDR3 reads TGCGCCAGCAGCCAGACAGGGGACGCTGGAAACACCATATATTTT.

The chain carries TRBV7-2 and TRBJ2-5; tentatively, D is TRBD1 (6 bases). The CDR3 spans 18 residues. Trimming removed 5 bases at V and 5 bases at J, with 27 bases between. Per germline, CDR1 SGHTA and CDR2 FQGNSA. The CDR3 DNA sequence: TGTGCCAGCAGCAACCACCCTGGATGGACAGCGAGAGGGGAGACCCAGTACTTC. This sequence encodes CASSNHPGWTARGETQYF.

The J gene is TRBJ1-1, the V gene TRBV19, with 7 bases identical to TRBD1. Germline CDR1 reads LNHDA; CDR2 reads SQIVND (reference sequence). V shed 0 bases and J 6 bases; nucleotides not matched to a gene: 7. The CDR3 is made up of 15 amino acids. CDR3 amino acids: CASSIDPGGRAEAFF. The CDR3 bases are TGTGCCAGTAGTATAGACCCAGGGGGACGGGCTGAAGCTTTCTTT. Filled out from reference TRBV19 and TRBJ1-1, the complete variable domain reads DGGITQSPKYLFRKEGQNVTLSCEQNLNHDAMYWYRQDPGQGLRLIYYSQIVNDFQKGDIAEGYSVSREKKESFPLTVTSAQKNPTAFYLCASSIDPGGRAEAFFGQGTRLTVV.

This chain links TRBV5-8 with TRBJ1-5, with a possible D match to TRBD1 (6 bases). Trimming removed 4 bases from V and 7 bases from J, with 21 bases in between. This CDR3 is 16 amino acids long. Germline assignment: CDR1 SGHTS and CDR2 YDEGEE. DNA of the CDR3: TGTGCCAGCAGCCAGGGGAGGGTCAGGGTAGGCCAGCCCCAGCATTTT. It is translated as CASSQGRVRVGQPQHF.

In its sample, this clone was seen once. The genes are TRBV24-1 and TRBJ2-5; D perhaps matches TRBD1 (6 bases). The closer fit of TRBJ2-7 to the DNA end suggests the J call may be wrong. CDR3 length: 13 residues. From germline, CDR1 is KGHDR and CDR2 SFDVKD. In DNA, the CDR3 is TGTGCCACCAGTGAACAGGGAACCTACGAGCAGTACTTC. Residues: CATSEQGTYEQYF.

This sequence joins TRBV3-1 (or the pseudogene TRBV3-2) and TRBJ1-5; weak D call: TRBD1 (5 bases). V lost 2 bases to trimming and J lost 0 bases, with 11 bases between them. The CDR3 is made up of 16 amino acids. Germline V lookup: CDR1 LGHDT, CDR2 YNNKEL (reference sequence). CDR3 DNA sequence: TGTGCCAGCAGCCAACCGGGACTGGATAGCAATCAGCCCCAGCATTTT. Residues: CASSQPGLDSNQPQHF.

This clone was seen a few times. The same CDR3 can be traced to other DNA sequences in this sample. The chain combines TRBV29-1 with TRBJ1-2; weak D call: TRBD1 (5 bases). Germline V CDR1 and CDR2: SQVTM, ANQGSEA. The CDR3 totals 12 residues. Trimming cost V 3 bases and J 7 bases, with 12 bases left between them. Here the CDR3 DNA reads TGCAGCGTTGAGCGTCAGGGCGGTGGCTACACCTTC. This sequence encodes CSVERQGGGYTF.

This chain connects TRBV5-4 to TRBJ1-6; D uncertain. This CDR3 contains 15 residues. CDR1 is SGHNT and CDR2 is YYREEE in the germline V gene (reference sequence). V lost 0 bases and J lost 5, with 9 bases in between. The CDR3 region is CASSLGGSHNSPLHF. In DNA, the CDR3 is TGTGCCAGCAGCTTGGGCGGCAGCCATAATTCACCCCTCCACTTT.

The V and J genes are TRBV29-1 and TRBJ2-7, with D maybe TRBD1 (6 bases). The CDR3 is 15 residues long. The V gene's germline CDR1 is SQVTM and CDR2 ANQGSEA. V lost 3 bases, J lost 3 bases, and 18 bases lay in between. CDR3 nucleotides: TGCAGCGTTGAGGTTGGGGCAGGGGTTATCTACGAGCAGTACTTC. Amino acid sequence: CSVEVGAGVIYEQYF.

The rearrangement uses TRBV27 and TRBJ1-1, with D tentatively TRBD1 (6 bases). V was clipped by 4 bases and J by 3 bases, with 12 bases between them. The CDR3 spans 14 residues. Germline CDR1 MNHEY, CDR2 SMNVEV (reference sequence). The DNA for the CDR3 is TGTGCCAGCAGTTCCCGGACAGCTTACACTGAAGCTTTCTTT. Protein: CASSSRTAYTEAFF.

This clone was detected a few times. V gene TRBV24-1 combines with J gene TRBJ2-1; 10 bases map to TRBD2. V was pared by 5 bases and J by 9 bases, with 0 bases of the junction left unmatched. The CDR3 has 12 amino acids. Germline lookup yields CDR1 KGHDR and CDR2 SFDVKD. CDR3 bases: TGTGCCACCAGTGTAGCGGGGGGTGAGCAGTTCTTC. Its translation: CATSVAGGEQFF.

The rearrangement links TRBV21-1 to TRBJ2-5; the table's TRBD2 call for D was not verified on the DNA. TRBV21-1 is flagged as a pseudogene. This CDR3 contains 15 residues. In nucleotides, the CDR3 is TGTGCCAGCAGTATTGGTTCAAGCGGACAAGAGACCCAGTACTTC. This codes for CASSIGSSGQETQYF.

The chain links TRBV4-1 to TRBJ1-1; 10 bases fit TRBD1. The CDR3 runs to 14 residues. Germline V CDR1 and CDR2: MGHRA, YSYEKL. J gave up 9 bases and V 3 bases, and 7 bases lay outside the gene matches. The chain's CDR3 is CASSQTGGKGQAFF. The CDR3, as DNA: TGCGCCAGCAGCCAGACAGGGGGCAAGGGGCAAGCTTTCTTT.

The V gene is TRBV28, the J gene TRBJ1-2, with TRBD1 identical over 10 bases. This CDR3 is 12 amino acids long. Germline V gives CDR1 MDHEN, CDR2 SYDVKM. V lost 8 bases, J lost 6 bases, and 3 bases stayed unmatched. CDR3 nucleotides: TGTGCCAGCGCCGGGACAGGGGATGGCTACACCTTC. Encoded protein: CASAGTGDGYTF.

This clone was detected only once. The rearrangement uses TRBV19 and TRBJ1-1; the D gene is possibly TRBD1 (6 bases). Between the trimmed V and J ends, which lost 1 base and 5 bases, there was a span of 17 bases. The CDR3 loop spans 16 amino acids. CDR1 and CDR2 from the germline V gene are LNHDA and SQIVND (reference sequence). The CDR3 nucleotides read TGTGCCAGTAGTATAGGGGCGGGAGGGGGAGGAACTGAAGCTTTCTTT. It codes for CASSIGAGGGGTEAFF.